Below, 8 T cell receptor beta chains from the same sample are listed, as sequenced in a study of cytomegalovirus exposure and HLA in healthy donors (dated by TCRdb to about 2017). The library relied on the immunoSEQ multiplex PCR assay. A mixture of 60 forward primers for TCR Vbeta segments and 13 reverse primers for TCR Jbeta segments was used in the multiplex PCR. What TCRdb holds here is the immuneACCESS table cut down to in-frame rearrangements. Part of the clones is not present; checked against another copy, under half of the missing clones reflect an unresolved V gene, and the others are unexplained. Counted in this sample were around 200,000 clones; around three quarters of them appeared once. Of the sample, roughly 1.6% is held by the ten largest clones. The source material was PBMCs. The receptors stem from a woman in her late teens or twenties in good health and CMV-seronegative.

This chain connects TRBV10-3 to TRBJ1-1, with 8 bases that match TRBD1. Germline V gene sequence: CDR1 ENHRY, CDR2 SYGVKD. V dropped 7 bases and J dropped 5; count of bases not matched to a gene: 9. The CDR3 consists of 14 residues. Written as DNA, the CDR3 is TGTGCCATCAAGACAGGGGAGTTTGGGACTGAAGCTTTCTTT. Protein sequence: CAIKTGEFGTEAFF.

The J gene is TRBJ1-4, the V gene TRBV10-3; weak D call: TRBD1 (5 bases). Trimming removed 10 bases at V and 4 bases at J, with 16 bases between. CDR1 ENHRY and CDR2 SYGVKD come from the germline V gene. This CDR3 is built from 14 residues. CDR3 nucleotides: TGTGCCACCTCGGGGGGGGACGATAATGAAAAACTGTTTTTT. This translates into CATSGGDDNEKLFF.

This clone was counted between two and nine times. The genes are TRBV25-1 and TRBJ2-7; the D gene is possibly TRBD1 (6 bases). CDR3 size: 17 residues. V lost 5 bases and J 0 bases, leaving 20 bases between the germline ends. CDR1 is MGHDK, CDR2 SYGVNS, per germline. The CDR3 spells CASSTGPIQLSSYEQYF. The CDR3 DNA sequence: TGTGCCAGCAGTACAGGGCCTATTCAACTGAGCTCCTACGAGCAGTACTTC.

This chain links TRBV7-2 with TRBJ1-1, with 8 bases fitting TRBD1. The CDR3 sequence is 15 residues long. CDR1 SGHTA and CDR2 FQGNSA come from the germline V gene. The V gene end was trimmed by 0 bases and the J gene end by 5 bases; junction bases not matched to a gene: 5. The CDR3 loop reads CASSLASRGLTEAFF. The CDR3 coding sequence is TGTGCCAGCAGCTTAGCGTCCAGGGGGCTTACTGAAGCTTTCTTT.

The chain combines TRBV2 with TRBJ1-6; D is unclear. V shed 8 bases and J shed 3 bases, with 14 bases lying between them. Germline loops: CDR1 SNHLY, CDR2 FYNNEI. CDR3 length equals 15 residues. The CDR3 DNA reads as TGTGCCAGCCTAAAGGAGTTGAGCTATAATTCACCCCTCCACTTT. It yields the protein CASLKELSYNSPLHF. Looking up the rest from reference TRBV2 and TRBJ1-6 gives the full variable domain: EPEVTQTPSHQVTQMGQEVILRCVPISNHLYFYWYRQILGQKVEFLVSFYNNEISEKSEIFDDQFSVERPDGSNFTLKIRSTKLEDSAMYFCASLKELSYNSPLHFGNGTRLTVT.

The chain has TRBV14 and TRBJ2-5; D might be TRBD1 (6 bases). The DNA matches TRBJ2-7 better at its end, which makes the J call doubtful. CDR3 length equals 15 residues. In germline, CDR1 is SGHDN, CDR2 FVKESK. The CDR3 region is CASSQLGASSYEQYF. CDR3 DNA sequence: TGTGCCAGCAGCCAACTGGGGGCGAGCTCCTACGAGCAGTACTTC.

V and J are TRBV9 and TRBJ2-2; 7 bases agree with TRBD2. V lost 3 bases, J lost 0 bases, and 2 bases stayed unmatched. CDR1 SGDLS and CDR2 YYNGEE come from the germline V gene. The CDR3 loop spans 15 amino acids. CDR3 nucleotide sequence: TGTGCCAGCAGCGGCGGGGGTGCGAACACCGGGGAGCTGTTTTTT. Protein sequence: CASSGGGANTGELFF.

The V call is TRBV27, the J call TRBJ2-6; no clear D. The CDR3 runs 13 residues. Trimming left V 7 bases short and J 1 base short, with 5 bases between. Germline loops: CDR1 MNHEY, CDR2 SMNVEV (reference sequence). CDR3 sequence: CASTKSGANVLTF. DNA for the CDR3: TGTGCCAGCACCAAATCTGGGGCCAACGTCCTGACTTTC.